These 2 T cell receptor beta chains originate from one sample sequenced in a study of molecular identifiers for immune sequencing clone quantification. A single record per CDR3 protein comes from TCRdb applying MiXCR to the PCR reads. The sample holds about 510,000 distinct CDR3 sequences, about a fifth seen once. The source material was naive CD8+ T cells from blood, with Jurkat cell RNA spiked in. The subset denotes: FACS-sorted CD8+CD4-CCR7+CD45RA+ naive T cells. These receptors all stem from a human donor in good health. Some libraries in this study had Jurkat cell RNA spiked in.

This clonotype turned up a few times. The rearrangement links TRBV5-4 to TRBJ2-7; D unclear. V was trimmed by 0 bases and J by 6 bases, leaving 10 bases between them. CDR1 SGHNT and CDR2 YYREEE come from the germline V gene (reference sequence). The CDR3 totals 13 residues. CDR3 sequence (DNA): TGTGCCAGCAGCTTGGCCATGGGCCTCGAGCAGTACTTC. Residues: CASSLAMGLEQYF.

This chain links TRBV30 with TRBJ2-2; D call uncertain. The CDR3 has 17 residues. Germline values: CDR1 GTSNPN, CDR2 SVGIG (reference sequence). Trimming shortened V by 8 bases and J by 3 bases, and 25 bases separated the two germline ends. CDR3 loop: CARSDPTTVFYTGELFF. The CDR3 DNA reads TGTGCCCGATCGGACCCCACCACGGTTTTTTACACCGGGGAGCTGTTTTTT.